What follows are 5 T cell receptor beta chains derived from one specimen sequenced in a study of tumor and adjacent non-tumor tissue in lung cancer. The template was RNA from unsorted bulk tissue. More than 3 cm separated this lung sample from the edge of the tumor. Three rounds of nested PCR, following a modified ARM-PCR protocol, produced the TCRbeta library. TCRdb itself ran the multiplex PCR reads through MiXCR, one entry per CDR3 protein. The sample lists about 86,000 distinct CDR3 sequences; 65% to 80% were seen once. Sequenced input: distant non-tumor lung tissue. The receptor set was obtained from a woman aged 45-65 years with non-small cell lung cancer.

A remark on this clonotype: The junction departs from the called germline gene at one end, perhaps through a read error. This sequence joins TRBV28 and TRBJ2-7, with a weak D call TRBD1 (5 bases). The germline gives CDR1 MDHEN, CDR2 SYDVKM. CDR3 length equals 15 residues. The CDR3 reads CASNLSDMKSHEQHF. CDR3 sequence (DNA): TGTGCCAGCAATTTGTCGGACATGAAATCTCACGAGCAGCACTTC.

The chain uses TRBV9 and TRBJ2-5; 10 nucleotides align to TRBD2. Germline assignment: CDR1 SGDLS and CDR2 YYNGEE. The J segment lost 4 bases and the V segment lost 10 bases, leaving 16 bases of the junction unmatched. This CDR3 region has 16 residues. In DNA, the CDR3 is TGTGCCCGCGGCGTAGAGGAGACTAGCGGGCTAGAGACCCAGTACTTC. The encoded protein is CARGVEETSGLETQYF.

Remarks on this clonotype: The CDR3 end shows no conserved phenylalanine or tryptophan, and so a read error is likely. The CDR3 sequence is CASSTGTFRELFL. For the CDR3, the DNA is TGCGCCAGCAGCACAGGGACCTTTAGGGAGCTGTTTTTA. The chain carries TRBV10-1 and TRBJ2-2; the D gene is possibly TRBD1 (6 bases). From germline, CDR1 is WNHNN and CDR2 SYGVQD (reference sequence). The V end lost 6 bases, the J end lost 9 bases, and 14 bases lay between the germline ends. The CDR3 loop spans 13 amino acids.

Worth noting for this clonotype: Lacking the conserved final phenylalanine or tryptophan, this CDR3 likely reflects a read error. The chain has TRBV29-1 and TRBJ1-1; D gene uncertain. CDR1 is SQVTM, CDR2 ANQGSEA, per germline. Trimming took off 8 bases at V and 4 bases at J, with 14 bases between the two ends. The CDR3 runs to 12 residues. In nucleotides, the CDR3 is TGCAGCATCGTTGAGAGGAGCACTGAAGCTTTCTAT. Translation: CSIVERSTEAFY.

This clonotype was picked up many times. The V call is TRBV7-9, the J call TRBJ2-7; no clear D. V was trimmed by 5 bases and J by 3 bases, leaving 8 bases between them. The germline V gene has CDR1 SEHNR and CDR2 FQNEAQ (reference sequence). This CDR3 is built from 12 residues. CDR3 nucleotide sequence: TGTGCCAGCAGCCCGCAAGACTACGAGCAGTACTTC. This encodes CASSPQDYEQYF.